One T cell receptor (beta chain) is described in this entry. The antigen is not known. This record belongs to a study of cytomegalovirus exposure and HLA in healthy donors. Across the whole study: In a later analysis, it was reported that the 120 or so validation repertoires had been produced on the same platform as the 500 to 850 repertoires belonging to the first cohort. Whole-study results and caveats: High sensitivity and specificity were reportedly achieved when the classifier diagnosed cytomegalovirus status.

TCRdb's copy holds only in-frame clones and misses some; the assay was immunoSEQ multiplex PCR. Of around 71,000 clones in the sample, just under 95% were seen once. V lost 2 bases, J lost 0 bases, and 3 bases stayed unmatched. CDR3 length equals 15 residues. Germline V gene sequence: CDR1 MGHDK, CDR2 SYGVNS. This sequence originates from a young man in good health and CMV-seropositive. The chain joins TRBV25-1 to TRBJ2-5; TRBD1 matches 7 bases. Material for sequencing was PBMCs. The CDR3 sequence: CASSEQGVYQETQYF. The CDR3 DNA reads as TGTGCCAGCAGTGAACAGGGGGTGTACCAAGAGACCCAGTACTTC.